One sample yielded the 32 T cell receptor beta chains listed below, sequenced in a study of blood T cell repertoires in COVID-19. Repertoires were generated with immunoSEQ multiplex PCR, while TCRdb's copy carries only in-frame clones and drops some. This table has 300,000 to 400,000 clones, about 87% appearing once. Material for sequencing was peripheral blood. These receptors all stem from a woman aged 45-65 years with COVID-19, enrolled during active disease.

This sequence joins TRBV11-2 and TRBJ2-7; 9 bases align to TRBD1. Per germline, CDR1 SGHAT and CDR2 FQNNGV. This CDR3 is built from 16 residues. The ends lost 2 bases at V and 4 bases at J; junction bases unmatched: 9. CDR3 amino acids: CASSLRPGQGFYEQYF. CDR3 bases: TGTGCCAGCAGCTTACGCCCGGGACAGGGTTTTTACGAGCAGTACTTC.

This chain's CDR3 is CASSFLGQGGNEQFF. For the CDR3, the DNA is TGTGCCAGCAGCTTTCTCGGACAGGGGGGCAATGAGCAGTTCTTC. This sequence joins TRBV11-3 and TRBJ2-1, with 10 nucleotides matching TRBD1. Germline V gives CDR1 SGHNT, CDR2 YENEEA. There are 15 residues in the CDR3. V dropped 3 bases and J dropped 6; count of bases not matched to a gene: 5.

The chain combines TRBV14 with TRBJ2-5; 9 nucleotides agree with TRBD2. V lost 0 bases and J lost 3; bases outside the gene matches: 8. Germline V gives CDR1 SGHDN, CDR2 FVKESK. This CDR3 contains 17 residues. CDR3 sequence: CASSQDIGTSWEETQYF. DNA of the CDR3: TGTGCCAGCAGCCAAGATATTGGGACTAGCTGGGAAGAGACCCAGTACTTC.

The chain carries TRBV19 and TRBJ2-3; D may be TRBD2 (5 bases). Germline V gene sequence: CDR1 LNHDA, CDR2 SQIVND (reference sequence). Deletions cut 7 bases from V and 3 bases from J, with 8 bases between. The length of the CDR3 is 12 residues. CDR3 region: CASNTGTDTQYF. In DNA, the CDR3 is TGTGCCAGTAACACGGGGACAGATACGCAGTATTTT.

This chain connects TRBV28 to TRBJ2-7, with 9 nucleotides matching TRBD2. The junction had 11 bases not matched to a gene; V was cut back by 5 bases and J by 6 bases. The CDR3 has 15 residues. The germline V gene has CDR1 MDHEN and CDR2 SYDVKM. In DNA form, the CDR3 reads TGTGCCAGCAGTCCCCCCGGGGCGGGAGGGAGCGAGCAGTACTTC. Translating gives CASSPPGAGGSEQYF.

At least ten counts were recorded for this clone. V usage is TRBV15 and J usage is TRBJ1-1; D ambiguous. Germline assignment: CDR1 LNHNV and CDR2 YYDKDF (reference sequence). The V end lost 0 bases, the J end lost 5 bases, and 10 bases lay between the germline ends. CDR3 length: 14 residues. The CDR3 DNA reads TGTGCCACCAGCAGAGATCTGAGGGTAACTGAAGCTTTCTTT. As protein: CATSRDLRVTEAFF.

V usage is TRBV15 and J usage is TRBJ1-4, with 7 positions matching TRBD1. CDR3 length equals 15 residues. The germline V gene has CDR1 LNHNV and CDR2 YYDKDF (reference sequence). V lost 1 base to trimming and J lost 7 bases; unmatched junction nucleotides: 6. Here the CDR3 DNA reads TGTGCCACCAGCAGAGCGAGACAGGGAGGTGAAAAACTGTTTTTT. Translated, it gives CATSRARQGGEKLFF.

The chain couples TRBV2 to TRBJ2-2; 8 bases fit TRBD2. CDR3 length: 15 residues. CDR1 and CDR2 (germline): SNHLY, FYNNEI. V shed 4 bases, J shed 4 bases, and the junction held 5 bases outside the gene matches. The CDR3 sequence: CASSGLAGPTGELFF. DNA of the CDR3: TGTGCCAGCAGTGGGTTAGCGGGACCCACCGGGGAGCTGTTTTTT.

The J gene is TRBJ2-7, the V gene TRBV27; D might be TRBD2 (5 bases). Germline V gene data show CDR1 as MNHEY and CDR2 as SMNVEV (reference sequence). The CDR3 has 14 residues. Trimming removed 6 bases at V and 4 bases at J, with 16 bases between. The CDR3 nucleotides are TGTGCCAGCAGGCCGCGCCTTTCGGGGTACGAGCAGTACTTC. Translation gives CASRPRLSGYEQYF.

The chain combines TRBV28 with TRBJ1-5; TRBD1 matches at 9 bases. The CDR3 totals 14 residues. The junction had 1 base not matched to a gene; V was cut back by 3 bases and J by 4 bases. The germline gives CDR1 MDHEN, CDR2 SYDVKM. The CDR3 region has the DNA TGTGCCAGCAGTTTCGGGACAGGGAATCAGCCCCAGCATTTT. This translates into CASSFGTGNQPQHF.

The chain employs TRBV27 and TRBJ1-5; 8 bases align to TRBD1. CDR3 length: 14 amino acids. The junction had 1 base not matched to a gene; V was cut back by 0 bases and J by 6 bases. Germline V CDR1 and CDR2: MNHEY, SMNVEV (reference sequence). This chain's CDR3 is CASSLSGTGQPQHF. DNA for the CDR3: TGTGCCAGCAGTTTATCGGGGACAGGTCAGCCCCAGCATTTT.

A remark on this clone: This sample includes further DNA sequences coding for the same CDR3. DNA of the CDR3: TGTGCCAGCAGAGGACAGACGAACACTGAAGCTTTCTTT. This gives the protein CASRGQTNTEAFF. This sequence joins TRBV6-5 and TRBJ1-1, with D possibly being TRBD1 (6 bases). This CDR3 comprises 13 residues. Deletions cut 6 bases from V and 1 base from J, with 9 bases between. The germline gives CDR1 MNHEY, CDR2 SVGAGI.

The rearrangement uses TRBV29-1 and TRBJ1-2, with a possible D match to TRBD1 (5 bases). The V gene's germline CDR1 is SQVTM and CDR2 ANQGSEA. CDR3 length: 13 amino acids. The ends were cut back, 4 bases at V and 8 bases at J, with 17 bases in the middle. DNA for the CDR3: TGCAGCGTTGCAGACCAGGGTGTTAGAGGCTACACCTTC. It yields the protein CSVADQGVRGYTF.

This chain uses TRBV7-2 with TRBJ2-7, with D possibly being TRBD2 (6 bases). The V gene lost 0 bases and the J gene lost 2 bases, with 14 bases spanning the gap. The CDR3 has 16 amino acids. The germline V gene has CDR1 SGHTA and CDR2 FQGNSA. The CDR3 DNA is TGTGCCAGCAGCTTAGCGGGAGGCTCACAAACCTACGAGCAGTACTTC. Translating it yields CASSLAGGSQTYEQYF. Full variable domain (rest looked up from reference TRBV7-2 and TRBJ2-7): GAGVSQSPSNKVTEKGKDVELRCDPISGHTALYWYRQSLGQGLEFLIYFQGNSAPDKSGLPSDRFSAERTGGSVSTLTIQRTQQEDSAVYLCASSLAGGSQTYEQYFGPGTRLTVT.

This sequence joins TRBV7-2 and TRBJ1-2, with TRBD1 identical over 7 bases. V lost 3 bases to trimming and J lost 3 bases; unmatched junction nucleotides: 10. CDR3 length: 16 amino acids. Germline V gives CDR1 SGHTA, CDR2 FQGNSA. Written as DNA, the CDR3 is TGTGCCAGCAGCTTTCAGGGGGGACAGCCAGACTATGGCTACACCTTC. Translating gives CASSFQGGQPDYGYTF.

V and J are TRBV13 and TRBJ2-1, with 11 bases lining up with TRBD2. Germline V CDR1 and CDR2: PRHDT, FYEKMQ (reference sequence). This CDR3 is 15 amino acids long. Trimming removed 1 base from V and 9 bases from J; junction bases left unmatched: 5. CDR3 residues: CASSLVSGRAFEQFF. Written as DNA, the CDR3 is TGTGCCAGCAGCTTAGTTAGCGGGAGGGCCTTTGAGCAGTTCTTC. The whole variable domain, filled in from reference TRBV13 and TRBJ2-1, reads AAGVIQSPRHLIKEKRETATLKCYPIPRHDTVYWYQQGPGQDPQFLISFYEKMQSDKGSIPDRFSAQQFSDYHSELNMSSLELGDSALYFCASSLVSGRAFEQFFGPGTRLTVL.

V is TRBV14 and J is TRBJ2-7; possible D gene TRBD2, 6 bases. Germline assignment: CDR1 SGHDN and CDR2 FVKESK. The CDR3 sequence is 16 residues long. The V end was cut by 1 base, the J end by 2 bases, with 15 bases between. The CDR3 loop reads CASSQGLSGEAYEQYF. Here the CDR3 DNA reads TGTGCCAGCAGCCAAGGACTTAGCGGAGAAGCCTACGAGCAGTACTTC.

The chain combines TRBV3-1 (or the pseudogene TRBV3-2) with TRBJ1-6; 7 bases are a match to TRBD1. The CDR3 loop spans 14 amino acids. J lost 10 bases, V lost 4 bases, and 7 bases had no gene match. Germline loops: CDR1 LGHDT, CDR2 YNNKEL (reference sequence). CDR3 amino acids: CASSRDRAESPLHF. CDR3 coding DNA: TGTGCCAGCAGCCGAGACAGGGCTGAGTCACCCCTCCACTTT.

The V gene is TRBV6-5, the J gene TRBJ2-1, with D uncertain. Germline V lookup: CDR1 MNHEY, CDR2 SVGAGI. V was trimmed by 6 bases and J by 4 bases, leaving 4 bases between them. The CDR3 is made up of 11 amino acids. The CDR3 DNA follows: TGTGCCAGCAGCAATTACAATGAGCAGTTCTTC. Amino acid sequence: CASSNYNEQFF.

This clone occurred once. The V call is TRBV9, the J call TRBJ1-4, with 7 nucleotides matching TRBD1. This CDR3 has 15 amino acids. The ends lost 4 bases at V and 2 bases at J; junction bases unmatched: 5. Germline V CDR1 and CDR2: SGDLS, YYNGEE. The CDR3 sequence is CASSTLQGTNEKLFF. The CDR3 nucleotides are TGTGCCAGCAGCACGTTACAGGGGACTAATGAAAAACTGTTTTTT.

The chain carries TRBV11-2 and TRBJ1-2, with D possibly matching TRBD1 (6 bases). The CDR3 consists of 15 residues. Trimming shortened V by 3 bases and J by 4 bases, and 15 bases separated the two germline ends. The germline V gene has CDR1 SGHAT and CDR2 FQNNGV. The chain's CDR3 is CASSFLTGGSYGYTF. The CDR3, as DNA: TGTGCCAGCAGCTTCCTGACAGGAGGTAGCTATGGCTACACCTTC. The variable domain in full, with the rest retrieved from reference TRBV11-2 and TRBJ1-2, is EAGVAQSPRYKIIEKRQSVAFWCNPISGHATLYWYQQILGQGPKLLIQFQNNGVVDDSQLPKDRFSAERLKGVDSTLKIQPAKLEDSAVYLCASSFLTGGSYGYTFGSGTRLTVV.

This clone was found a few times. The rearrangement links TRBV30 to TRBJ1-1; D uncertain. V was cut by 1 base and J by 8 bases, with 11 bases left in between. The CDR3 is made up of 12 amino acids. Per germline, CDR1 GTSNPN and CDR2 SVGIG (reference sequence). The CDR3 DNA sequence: TGTGCCTGGAGTGAGACCGGGAACGAAGCTTTCTTT. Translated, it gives CAWSETGNEAFF.

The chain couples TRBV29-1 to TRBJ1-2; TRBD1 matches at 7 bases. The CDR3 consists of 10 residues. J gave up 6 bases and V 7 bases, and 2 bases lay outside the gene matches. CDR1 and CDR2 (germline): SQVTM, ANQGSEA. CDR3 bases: TGCAGCGGTGACAGGGATGGCTACACCTTC. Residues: CSGDRDGYTF.

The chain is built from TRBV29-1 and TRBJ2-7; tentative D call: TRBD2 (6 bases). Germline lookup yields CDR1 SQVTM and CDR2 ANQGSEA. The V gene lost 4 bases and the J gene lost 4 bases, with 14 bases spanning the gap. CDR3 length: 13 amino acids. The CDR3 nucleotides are TGCAGCGTTGTAGGCGGGGAACCTTACGAGCAGTACTTC. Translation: CSVVGGEPYEQYF.

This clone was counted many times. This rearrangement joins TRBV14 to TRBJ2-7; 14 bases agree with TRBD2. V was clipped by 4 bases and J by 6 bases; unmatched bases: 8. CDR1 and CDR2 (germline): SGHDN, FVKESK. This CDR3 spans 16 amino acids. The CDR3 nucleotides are TGTGCCAGCAGCCGCGGGGGGACTAGCGGGAGAGTCGAGCAGTACTTC. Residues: CASSRGGTSGRVEQYF.

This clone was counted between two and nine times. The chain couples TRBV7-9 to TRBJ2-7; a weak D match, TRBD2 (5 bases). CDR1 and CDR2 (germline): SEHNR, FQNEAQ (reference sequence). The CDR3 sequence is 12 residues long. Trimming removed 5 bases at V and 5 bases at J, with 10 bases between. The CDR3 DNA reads TGTGCCAGCAGCGCGGGTTTCGACGAGCAGTACTTC. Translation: CASSAGFDEQYF.

The CDR3: CASSTGTSVGEQFF. CDR3 coding DNA: TGCGCCAGCAGCACCGGGACTAGCGTCGGTGAGCAGTTCTTC. V usage is TRBV5-1 and J usage is TRBJ2-1, with 10 bases that match TRBD2. The CDR3 is made up of 14 amino acids. V gave up 4 bases and J gave up 9 bases; unmatched junction bases: 7. Germline V lookup: CDR1 SGHRS, CDR2 YFSETQ.

The CDR3 loop reads CASSRTGTDEQYF. The DNA of the CDR3 is TGTGCCAGCAGCAGAACCGGGACAGACGAGCAGTACTTC. V usage is TRBV7-9 and J usage is TRBJ2-7, with TRBD1 matching over 7 bases. The germline V gene has CDR1 SEHNR and CDR2 FQNEAQ (reference sequence). This CDR3 is built from 13 residues. V was pared by 5 bases and J by 5 bases, with 6 bases of the junction left unmatched.

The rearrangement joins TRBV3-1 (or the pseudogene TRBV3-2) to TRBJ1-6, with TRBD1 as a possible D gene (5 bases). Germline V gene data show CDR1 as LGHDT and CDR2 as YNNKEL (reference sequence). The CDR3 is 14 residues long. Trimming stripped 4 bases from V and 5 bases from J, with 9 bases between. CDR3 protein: CASSPPTDNSPLHF. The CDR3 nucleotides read TGTGCCAGCAGCCCACCGACAGATAATTCACCCCTCCACTTT.

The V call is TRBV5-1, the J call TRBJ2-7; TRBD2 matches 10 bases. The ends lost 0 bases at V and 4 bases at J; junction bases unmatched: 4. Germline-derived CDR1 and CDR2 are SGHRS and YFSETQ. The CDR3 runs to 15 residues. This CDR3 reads CASSLVSSGRYEQYF. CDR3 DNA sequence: TGCGCCAGCAGCTTGGTCTCTAGCGGGAGATACGAGCAGTACTTC.

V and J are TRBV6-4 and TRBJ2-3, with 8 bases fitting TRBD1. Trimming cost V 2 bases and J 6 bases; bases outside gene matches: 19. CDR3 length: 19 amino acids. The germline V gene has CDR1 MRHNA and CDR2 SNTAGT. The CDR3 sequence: CASSDAATGVKPSVDTQYF. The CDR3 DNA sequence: TGTGCCAGCAGTGACGCTGCGACAGGGGTCAAACCTAGCGTCGATACGCAGTATTTT.

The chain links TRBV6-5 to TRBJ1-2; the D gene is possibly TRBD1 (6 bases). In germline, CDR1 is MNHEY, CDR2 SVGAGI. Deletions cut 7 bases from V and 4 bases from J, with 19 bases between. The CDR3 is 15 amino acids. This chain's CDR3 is CASKAGDSNFYGYTF. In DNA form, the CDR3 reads TGTGCCAGCAAGGCAGGGGATTCAAACTTCTATGGCTACACCTTC.